A selection of T cell receptor beta chains follows, all from one sample in a study of post-analysis software for immune sequencing data. TCRdb reanalysed the PCR reads using MiXCR and keeps one entry per CDR3 protein. The sample lists hundreds of thousands of distinct CDR3 sequences, under 55% occurring once. Sequenced sample: blood. The source is a girl aged 10 to 17 with multiple sclerosis. Both conserved end residues are part of each CDR3. Fields, in order: clone size, V gene, D gene, J gene, CDR3 protein, CDR3 DNA. A D gene is named only where the DNA matches it firmly. Expanded clones are given a class, and other clones once, few, many or no size at all.

NA	TRBV20-1	TRBD2	TRBJ2-3	CSALAGVGGVRLSTDTQYF	TGCAGTGCTTTAGCGGGAGTGGGAGGGGTGAGACTCTCCACAGATACGCAGTATTTT
NA	TRBV7-9	TRBD1	TRBJ1-1	CASSLGRTGQAFF	TGTGCCAGCAGCTTGGGACGGACAGGGCAAGCTTTCTTT
NA	TRBV20-1	TRBD2	TRBJ2-1	CSAEKREVFEQFF	TGCAGTGCTGAAAAGCGGGAGGTTTTTGAGCAGTTCTTC
NA	TRBV21-1	NA	TRBJ2-7	CASSPQGQGTEQYF	TGTGCCAGCAGCCCTCAGGGACAGGGGACCGAGCAGTACTTC
NA	TRBV4-3	NA	TRBJ2-7	CASSQGGRGHEQYF	TGCGCCAGCAGCCAAGGTGGCCGTGGCCACGAGCAGTACTTC
few	TRBV7-3	NA	TRBJ2-1	CASGHQDEQFF	TGTGCCAGCGGACATCAGGATGAGCAGTTCTTC
few	TRBV20-1	NA	TRBJ2-1	CSARDRHSYNEQFF	TGCAGTGCTAGAGATAGACACTCCTACAATGAGCAGTTCTTC
NA	TRBV20-1	NA	TRBJ2-5	CSARVLRAAGETQYF	TGCAGTGCTAGAGTATTAAGGGCAGCCGGAGAGACCCAGTACTTC
few	TRBV12-3/TRBV12-4	NA	TRBJ2-3	CASSFSSATDTQYF	TGTGCCAGCAGTTTCTCGTCAGCGACAGATACGCAGTATTTT
once	TRBV4-1	NA	TRBJ1-5	CASSVRGFGEGDQPQHF	TGCGCCAGCAGCGTAAGGGGGTTTGGGGAAGGGGATCAGCCCCAGCATTTT
NA	TRBV5-1	NA	TRBJ2-7	CASSLGTDALYEQYF	TGCGCCAGCAGCTTGGGGACGGATGCCCTTTACGAGCAGTACTTC
medium-sized	TRBV28	NA	TRBJ2-3	CASTPPDRLTDTQYF	TGTGCCAGCACTCCCCCAGACAGGCTCACAGATACGCAGTATTTT
many	TRBV5-1	NA	TRBJ2-5	CASSLAPVPQETQYF	TGCGCCAGCAGCTTGGCCCCAGTACCCCAAGAGACCCAGTACTTC
NA	TRBV6-6	NA	TRBJ1-1	CAGLQTMNTEAFF	TGTGCCGGTTTGCAGACCATGAACACTGAAGCTTTCTTT
NA	TRBV5-1	NA	TRBJ2-3	CASERGTSTDTQYF	TGCGCCAGCGAGAGGGGGACTAGCACAGATACGCAGTATTTT
NA	TRBV28	NA	TRBJ1-6	CASSPTGDQLTLHF	TGTGCCAGCAGTCCGACAGGCGACCAATTGACCCTCCACTTT
NA	TRBV15	NA	TRBJ1-6	CATSAGRDNSPLHF	TGTGCCACCAGCGCCGGGAGGGATAATTCACCCCTCCACTTT
NA	TRBV4-1	TRBD2	TRBJ2-3	CASSQDVGLSRNTQYF	TGCGCCAGCAGCCAAGATGTGGGACTAAGCAGGAATACGCAGTATTTT
NA	TRBV12-3/TRBV12-4	TRBD1	TRBJ1-4	CASQGQGFGTYEKLFF	TGTGCCAGCCAGGGACAGGGATTTGGGACCTATGAAAAACTGTTTTTT
NA	TRBV20-1	NA	TRBJ2-1	CSARDRRGRYNEQFF	TGCAGTGCTAGAGATAGGCGGGGACGGTACAATGAGCAGTTCTTC
many	TRBV29-1	TRBD2	TRBJ2-1	CSVDSRLAGEPGEQFF	TGCAGCGTTGATTCGCGGCTAGCGGGGGAACCCGGTGAGCAGTTCTTC
NA	TRBV9	NA	TRBJ2-1	CASSPGGRRSYNEQFF	TGTGCCAGCAGCCCAGGGGGGAGGAGGTCCTACAATGAGCAGTTCTTC
few	TRBV27	TRBD2	TRBJ2-1	CASSPGTSGRGYNEQFF	TGTGCCAGCAGCCCCGGGACTAGCGGGAGGGGCTACAATGAGCAGTTCTTC
NA	TRBV3-1	NA	TRBJ2-1	CASSQKGLSYNEQFF	TGTGCCAGCAGCCAAAAGGGATTGTCCTACAATGAGCAGTTCTTC
NA	TRBV27	TRBD2	TRBJ2-1	CASSLSGFYNEQFF	TGTGCCAGCAGCCTTAGCGGGTTCTACAATGAGCAGTTCTTC